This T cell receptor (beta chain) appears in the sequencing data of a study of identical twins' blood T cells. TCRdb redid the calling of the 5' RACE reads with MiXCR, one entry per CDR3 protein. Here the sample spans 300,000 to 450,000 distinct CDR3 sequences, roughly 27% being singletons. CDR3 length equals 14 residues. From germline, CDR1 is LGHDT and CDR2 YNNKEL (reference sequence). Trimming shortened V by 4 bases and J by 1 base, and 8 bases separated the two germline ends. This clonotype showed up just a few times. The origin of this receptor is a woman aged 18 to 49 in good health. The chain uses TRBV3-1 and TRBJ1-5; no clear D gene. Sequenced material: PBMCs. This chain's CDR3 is CASSPLTSNQPQHF. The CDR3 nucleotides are TGTGCCAGCAGCCCCCTTACGAGCAATCAGCCCCAGCATTTT.